The clone carrying this TCR beta chain was picked up one time. The antigen remains undetermined. Germline V gives CDR1 SQVTM, CDR2 ANQGSEA. V lost 6 bases to trimming and J lost 8 bases; unmatched junction nucleotides: 10. This CDR3 comprises 14 residues. This entry comes from a study of T cell responses to AZD1222 COVID-19 vaccine. Study results and caveats: Unmutated regions of variants are reportedly targeted by nearly half of spike-specific TCRs. Along spike, vaccine-associated CD4 TCRs were found throughout, with dominance at 160-218 and 743-854. Scientists sampled the repertoires only once the peak T cell response had passed. Baseline seropositivity occurred in only six AZD1222 recipients.

Sequencing was performed with immunoSEQ multiplex PCR; in TCRdb, only in-frame clones are kept and a portion is missing. The table shows about 83,000 clones, with over 75% occurring only once. Sequencing was performed on peripheral blood, taken on day 0 of AZD1222 vaccination. The receptor's source is an adult in good health. The chain uses TRBV29-1 and TRBJ1-2; 12 bases are shared with TRBD1. The CDR3 is CSVDRDRGRGGYTF. The DNA for the CDR3 is TGCAGCGTCGACCGGGACAGGGGGCGAGGGGGCTACACCTTC.